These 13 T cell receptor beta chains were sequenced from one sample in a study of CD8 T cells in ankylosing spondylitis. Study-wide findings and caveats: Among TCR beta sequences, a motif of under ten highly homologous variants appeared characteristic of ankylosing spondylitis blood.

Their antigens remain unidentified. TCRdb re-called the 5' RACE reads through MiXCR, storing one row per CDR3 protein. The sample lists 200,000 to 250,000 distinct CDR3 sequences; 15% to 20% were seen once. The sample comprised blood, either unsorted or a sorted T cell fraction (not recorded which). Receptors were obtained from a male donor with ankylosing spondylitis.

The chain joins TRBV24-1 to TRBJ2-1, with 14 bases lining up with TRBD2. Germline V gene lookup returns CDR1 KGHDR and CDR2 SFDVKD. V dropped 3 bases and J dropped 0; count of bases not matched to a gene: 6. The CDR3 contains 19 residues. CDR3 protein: CATSDPGTSGSGSYNEQFF. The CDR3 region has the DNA TGTGCCACCAGTGATCCGGGGACTAGCGGGAGTGGCTCCTACAATGAGCAGTTCTTC.

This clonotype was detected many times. This CDR3 is CSVVSDRTYNEQFF. The CDR3 DNA is TGCAGCGTTGTTTCAGACAGAACCTACAATGAGCAGTTCTTC. The V gene is TRBV29-1, the J gene TRBJ2-1; D perhaps matches TRBD1 (5 bases). The CDR3 consists of 14 residues. Germline loops: CDR1 SQVTM, CDR2 ANQGSEA. Deletions cut 4 bases from V and 2 bases from J, with 12 bases between.

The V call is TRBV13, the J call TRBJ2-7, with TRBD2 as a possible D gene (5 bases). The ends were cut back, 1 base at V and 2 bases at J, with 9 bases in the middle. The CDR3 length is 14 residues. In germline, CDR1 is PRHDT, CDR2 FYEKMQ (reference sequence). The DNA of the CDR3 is TGTGCCAGCAGCTTAGAAAGGGAGACCTACGAGCAGTACTTC. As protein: CASSLERETYEQYF.

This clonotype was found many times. CDR3 sequence: CSVVGSGSGPGQFF. The DNA of the CDR3 is TGCAGCGTTGTTGGTAGCGGGAGCGGCCCCGGACAGTTCTTC. The chain links TRBV29-1 to TRBJ2-1; 9 bases map to TRBD2. Germline values: CDR1 SQVTM, CDR2 ANQGSEA. The CDR3 length is 14 residues. After removal of 4 bases from V and 13 bases from J, the junction contained 14 bases not matched to a gene.

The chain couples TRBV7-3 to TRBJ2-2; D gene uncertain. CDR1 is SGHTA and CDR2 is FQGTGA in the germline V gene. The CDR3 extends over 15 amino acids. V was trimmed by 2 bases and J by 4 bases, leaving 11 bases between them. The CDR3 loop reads CASSLFSLGTGELFF. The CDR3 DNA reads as TGTGCCAGCAGCTTATTTTCCCTCGGCACCGGGGAGCTGTTTTTT.

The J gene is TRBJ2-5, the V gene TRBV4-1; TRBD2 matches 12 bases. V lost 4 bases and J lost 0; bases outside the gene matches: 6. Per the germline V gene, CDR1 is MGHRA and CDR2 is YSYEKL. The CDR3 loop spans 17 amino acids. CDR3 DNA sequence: TGCGCCAGCAGCCTCGAGACTAGCGGGGGATACCAAGAGACCCAGTACTTC. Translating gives CASSLETSGGYQETQYF.

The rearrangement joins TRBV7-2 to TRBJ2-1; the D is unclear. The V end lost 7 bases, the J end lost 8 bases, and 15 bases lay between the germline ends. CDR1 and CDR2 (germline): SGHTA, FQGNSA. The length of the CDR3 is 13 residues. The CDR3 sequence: CASNEDPIDEQFF. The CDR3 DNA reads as TGTGCCAGCAACGAGGACCCAATCGATGAGCAGTTCTTC. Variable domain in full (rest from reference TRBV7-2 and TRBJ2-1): GAGVSQSPSNKVTEKGKDVELRCDPISGHTALYWYRQSLGQGLEFLIYFQGNSAPDKSGLPSDRFSAERTGGSVSTLTIQRTQQEDSAVYLCASNEDPIDEQFFGPGTRLTVL.

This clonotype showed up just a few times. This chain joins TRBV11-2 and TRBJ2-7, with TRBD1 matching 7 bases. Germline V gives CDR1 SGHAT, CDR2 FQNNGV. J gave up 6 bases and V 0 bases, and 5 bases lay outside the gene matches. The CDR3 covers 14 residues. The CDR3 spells CASSLDDTGAEQYF. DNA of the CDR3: TGTGCCAGCAGCTTAGACGACACAGGGGCCGAGCAGTACTTC.

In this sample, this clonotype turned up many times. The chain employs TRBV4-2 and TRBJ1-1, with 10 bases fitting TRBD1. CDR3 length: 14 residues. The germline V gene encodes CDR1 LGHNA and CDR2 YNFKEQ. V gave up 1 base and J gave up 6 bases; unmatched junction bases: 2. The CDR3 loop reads CASSQVGQGAEAFF. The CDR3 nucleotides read TGTGCCAGCAGCCAAGTCGGACAGGGGGCTGAAGCTTTCTTT.

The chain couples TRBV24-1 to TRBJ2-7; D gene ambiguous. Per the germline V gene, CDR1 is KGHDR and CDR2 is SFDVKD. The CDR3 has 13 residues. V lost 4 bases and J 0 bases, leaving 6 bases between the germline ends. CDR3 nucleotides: TGTGCCACCAGTGAGGGAAGCTCCTACGAGCAGTACTTC. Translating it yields CATSEGSSYEQYF.

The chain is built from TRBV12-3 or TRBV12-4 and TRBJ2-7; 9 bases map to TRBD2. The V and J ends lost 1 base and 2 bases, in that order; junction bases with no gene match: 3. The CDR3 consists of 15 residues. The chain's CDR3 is CASSLGRGGAYEQYF. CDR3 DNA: TGTGCCAGCAGTTTAGGGCGCGGGGGGGCCTACGAGCAGTACTTC.

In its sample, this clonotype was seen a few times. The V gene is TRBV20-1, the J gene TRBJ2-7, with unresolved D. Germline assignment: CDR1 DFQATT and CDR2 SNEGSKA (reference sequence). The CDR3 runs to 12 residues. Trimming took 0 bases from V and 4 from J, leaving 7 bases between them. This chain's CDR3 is CSARDVGYEQYF. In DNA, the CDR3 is TGCAGTGCTAGAGATGTGGGGTACGAGCAGTACTTC.

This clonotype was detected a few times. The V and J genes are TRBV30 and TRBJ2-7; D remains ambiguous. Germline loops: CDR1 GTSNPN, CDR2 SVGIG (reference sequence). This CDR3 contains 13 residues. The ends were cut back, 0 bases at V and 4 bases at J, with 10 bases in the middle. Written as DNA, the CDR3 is TGTGCCTGGAGTGTAGGGCCTTCTTACGAGCAGTACTTC. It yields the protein CAWSVGPSYEQYF. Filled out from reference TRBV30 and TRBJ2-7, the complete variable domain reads SQTIHQWPATLVQPVGSPLSLECTVEGTSNPNLYWYRQAAGRGLQLLFYSVGIGQISSEVPQNLSASRPQDRQFILSSKKLLLSDSGFYLCAWSVGPSYEQYFGPGTRLTVT.